This TCR beta chain was sequenced in a study of metastatic and nonmetastatic thyroid tumors. MiXCR reprocessed the PCR reads for TCRdb. The table includes fewer than 15,000 clones, more than 20% detected once. The V gene's germline CDR1 is DFQATT and CDR2 SNEGSKA (reference sequence). CDR3 length: 15 amino acids. As concerns this clone: One junction end disagrees with the germline gene, perhaps due to a read error.

Among the patients, none had received any treatment before thyroid surgery. The sequence came from a female donor with papillary thyroid cancer or a benign thyroid nodule (not recorded which). Some clones in this sample may be carry-over from other donors' samples. The chain joins TRBV20-1 to TRBJ1-1; a weak D match, TRBD1 (5 bases). The material sequenced was adjacent normal tissue. The CDR3 DNA sequence: TGCAGTGTCAGACGCCCCTGGGACTGGAACACTGAATCTTTCTTT. Protein product: CSVRRPWDWNTESFF.